This TCR beta chain was recovered during a study of T-cell memory formation after mild COVID-19. Study in general: Each donor largely had its own TCR clusters.

This clonotype was counted a few times. Its antigen is still unknown. UMIs and sample barcodes were carried by the TCR alpha and TCR beta cDNA libraries that 5'RACE produced using constant-segment primers. TCRdb reprocessed the 5' RACE reads with MiXCR, giving one entry per CDR3 protein. The table lists roughly 250,000 distinct CDR3 sequences, about a sixth of them singletons. Study outcomes and limitations: Shrinking CD4+ clones resided mostly in CM and EM, and CD8+ ones in EMRA. CD4/CD8 balance characterized clones contracting day 15 to 85, and CD4+ skew characterized later expanders.

The sequenced material came from PBMCs or a T cell subset sorted from them (not recorded which). This TCR derives from a man in his late teens or twenties who had mild COVID-19 (a few samples of this study predate the infection). Cell type and time point are not known.

The CDR3 nucleotides read TGTGCCAGCAGTCCTCCGGGACAGGGGAATTCACCCCTCCACTTT. Translation: CASSPPGQGNSPLHF. The chain employs TRBV12-3 or TRBV12-4 and TRBJ1-6, with 10 nucleotides matching TRBD1. The CDR3 runs 15 residues. The junction had 5 bases not matched to a gene; V was cut back by 5 bases and J by 7 bases.